Shown below are 28 T cell receptor beta chains from a single sample sequenced in a study of CD8+CD57+ T cells in acquired aplastic anemia. Patients selected for sequencing had displayed CD8+CD57+ cell expansion by flow cytometry. Genomic DNA was employed as the template in profiling TCR beta VDJ and CDR3. Each CDR3 protein is one row after TCRdb ran MiXCR on the reads. The sample carries hundreds of thousands of distinct CDR3 sequences, less than 35% recorded once. Sequencing was done on a sample of sorted CD4+, CD8+, or CD8+CD57+ T cells (not recorded which) from PBMCs. These receptors were obtained from a human donor with aplastic anemia.

This chain connects TRBV11-2 to TRBJ2-3, with D unresolved. V lost 1 base and J 2 bases, leaving 7 bases between the germline ends. CDR1 is SGHAT and CDR2 is FQNNGV in the germline V gene. This CDR3 is 14 amino acids long. The CDR3 is CASSLGAITDTQYF. The CDR3 DNA follows: TGTGCCAGCAGCTTAGGGGCAATCACAGATACGCAGTATTTT.

This clonotype turned up a few times. V gene TRBV7-3 combines with J gene TRBJ2-5; D is possibly TRBD1 or TRBD2 (5 bases each). In germline, CDR1 is SGHTA, CDR2 FQGTGA. The CDR3 extends over 14 amino acids. Trimming removed 1 base at V and 6 bases at J, with 12 bases between. CDR3 in amino acids: CASSLSREGKTQYF. In nucleotides, the CDR3 is TGTGCCAGCAGCTTAAGCAGAGAGGGGAAGACCCAGTACTTC.

This rearrangement joins TRBV7-2 to TRBJ2-7; the D call may be TRBD1 or TRBD2 (6 bases each). The V end was cut by 6 bases, the J end by 2 bases, with 14 bases between. Germline CDR1 is SGHTA and CDR2 is FQGNSA. This CDR3 region has 14 residues. In DNA form, the CDR3 reads TGTGCCAGCAGAAGACTAGGGGGAGCCTACGAGCAGTACTTC. This encodes CASRRLGGAYEQYF.

The chain has TRBV7-3 and TRBJ2-1; D gene unclear. Germline V gene sequence: CDR1 SGHTA, CDR2 FQGTGA. Trimming took off 5 bases at V and 3 bases at J, with 14 bases between the two ends. This CDR3 spans 15 amino acids. The DNA for the CDR3 is TGTGCCAGCAGCCCCCGACTCATGGGCTACAATGAGCAGTTCTTC. It is translated as CASSPRLMGYNEQFF.

The chain recombines TRBV2 with TRBJ1-4; the match to TRBD1 covers 10 bases. V was pared by 7 bases and J by 8 bases, with 4 bases of the junction left unmatched. The CDR3 is 13 residues long. The germline V gene has CDR1 SNHLY and CDR2 FYNNEI. CDR3: CASMRQGAEKLFF. The CDR3 bases are TGTGCCAGCATGCGACAGGGGGCCGAAAAACTGTTTTTT. The full variable domain, in which reference TRBV2 and TRBJ1-4 provide the parts outside the CDR3, is EPEVTQTPSHQVTQMGQEVILRCVPISNHLYFYWYRQILGQKVEFLVSFYNNEISEKSEIFDDQFSVERPDGSNFTLKIRSTKLEDSAMYFCASMRQGAEKLFFGSGTQLSVL.

The rearrangement joins TRBV6-1 to TRBJ1-5, with D possibly matching TRBD1 (5 bases). CDR3 size: 14 residues. CDR1 is MNHNS, CDR2 SASEGT, per germline. With 7 bases removed from V and 0 bases from J, the gap between germline ends came to 10 bases. The DNA of the CDR3 is TGTGCCAGCATCCCGACAGCTAGCAATCAGCCCCAGCATTTT. It codes for CASIPTASNQPQHF.

The V call is TRBV6-2 or TRBV6-3, the J call TRBJ1-1, with 8 bases lining up with TRBD1. Germline CDR1 and CDR2: MNHEY and SVGEGT. V was clipped by 10 bases and J by 3 bases; unmatched bases: 13. The CDR3 runs to 15 residues. CDR3 region: CAISRGQDVYTEAFF. CDR3 DNA: TGTGCCATCTCCAGGGGGCAAGACGTATACACTGAAGCTTTCTTT.

This clonotype occurred many times. V and J are TRBV29-1 and TRBJ2-5; TRBD2 matches 10 bases. CDR1 and CDR2 (germline): SQVTM, ANQGSEA. The CDR3 consists of 14 residues. V gave up 3 bases and J gave up 2 bases; unmatched junction bases: 3. CDR3 DNA sequence: TGCAGCGTTGACATAGCGGGGGGACAAGAGACCCAGTACTTC. This translates into CSVDIAGGQETQYF.

This clonotype was picked up one time. The chain couples TRBV24-1 to TRBJ1-6; 8 bases fit TRBD1. Germline assignment: CDR1 KGHDR and CDR2 SFDVKD. The CDR3 contains 15 residues. J gave up 7 bases and V 9 bases, and 10 bases lay outside the gene matches. The CDR3 nucleotides read TGTGCCACCCAAGAAACCGGGACAGGAAATTCACCCCTCCACTTT. Translated: CATQETGTGNSPLHF.

The rearrangement joins TRBV2 to TRBJ2-7; D gene uncertain. This CDR3 comprises 15 residues. Germline CDR1 SNHLY, CDR2 FYNNEI. The germline V and J ends were trimmed by 4 bases and 1 base, with 14 bases remaining between them. CDR3 in amino acids: CASSANGYGSYEQYF. In DNA form, the CDR3 reads TGTGCCAGCAGTGCGAATGGGTACGGTTCCTACGAGCAGTACTTC.

This clonotype turned up a few times. The J gene is TRBJ2-7, the V gene TRBV3-1, with D tentatively TRBD1 (6 bases). CDR1 is LGHDT, CDR2 YNNKEL, per germline (reference sequence). The CDR3 runs 15 residues. The ends were cut back, 0 bases at V and 12 bases at J, with 21 bases in the middle. The CDR3 loop reads CASSQDSQGLSWLYF. The CDR3 nucleotides read TGTGCCAGCAGCCAAGATTCCCAGGGGCTGAGTTGGCTGTACTTC.

This clonotype was seen just once. The chain recombines TRBV6-5 with TRBJ1-5; D uncertain. With 2 bases removed from V and 6 bases from J, the gap between germline ends came to 11 bases. Germline CDR1 and CDR2: MNHEY and SVGAGI. CDR3 size: 14 residues. CDR3 bases: TGTGCCAGCAGTTACGGCTCCGGTGGTCAGCCCCAGCATTTT. Translation gives CASSYGSGGQPQHF.

This clonotype has at least ten counts. The chain carries TRBV7-3 and TRBJ1-2; no definite D call. The CDR3 length is 14 residues. Trimming stripped 2 bases from V and 1 base from J, with 8 bases between. Germline V gene data show CDR1 as SGHTA and CDR2 as FQGTGA. CDR3 region: CASSLLMSNYGYTF. The CDR3 DNA reads as TGTGCCAGCAGCTTATTGATGAGTAACTATGGCTACACCTTC.

This clonotype showed up just a few times. The junction departs from the called germline gene at one end, perhaps through a read error. The chain joins TRBV10-3 to TRBJ1-4, with 8 bases lining up with TRBD1. There are 17 residues in the CDR3. Germline-derived CDR1 and CDR2 are ENHRY and SYGVKD. CDR3 nucleotides: TGTGCCAGCAGTGACCGGGACAGGCTCGGTGATAATGAAAAACTGTTTTTT. The encoded protein is CASSDRDRLGDNEKLFF.

This clonotype has a handful of counts. V usage is TRBV9 and J usage is TRBJ2-7; D perhaps matches TRBD2 (5 bases). The CDR3 has 10 residues. CDR1 and CDR2 (germline): SGDLS, YYNGEE. The CDR3, as DNA: TGTGCTAGCGAGACCTACGAGCAGTACTTC. Protein sequence: CASETYEQYF.

This clonotype was seen more than once but under ten times. The chain couples TRBV7-9 to TRBJ1-6; tentatively, D is TRBD1 (5 bases). V was cut by 4 bases and J by 4 bases, with 11 bases left in between. There are 15 residues in the CDR3. Looked up from germline, CDR1 is SEHNR and CDR2 is FQNEAQ (reference sequence). This CDR3 is CASSYQGLYNSPLHF. Here the CDR3 DNA reads TGTGCCAGCAGCTACCAGGGCCTTTATAATTCACCCCTCCACTTT.

This clonotype was counted between two and nine times. This chain uses TRBV20-1 with TRBJ2-1, with 9 positions matching TRBD2. V shed 3 bases, J shed 7 bases, and the junction held 7 bases outside the gene matches. CDR1 is DFQATT, CDR2 SNEGSKA, per germline (reference sequence). The CDR3 consists of 14 residues. This CDR3 is CSARVAGVLNEQFF. The CDR3 nucleotides are TGCAGTGCTAGGGTAGCGGGAGTATTGAATGAGCAGTTCTTC.

V is TRBV7-9 and J is TRBJ1-5; D possibly corresponds to TRBD1 (5 bases). Germline CDR1 is SEHNR and CDR2 is FQNEAQ (reference sequence). Deletions cut 5 bases from V and 4 bases from J, with 12 bases between. The CDR3 has 14 residues. The CDR3 sequence: CASSPDSWNQPQHF. Here the CDR3 DNA reads TGTGCCAGCAGCCCAGACAGTTGGAATCAGCCCCAGCATTTT.

This chain uses TRBV2 with TRBJ2-1; D gene unclear. With 4 bases removed from V and 7 bases from J, the gap between germline ends came to 8 bases. Germline loops: CDR1 SNHLY, CDR2 FYNNEI. This CDR3 has 12 residues. CDR3 sequence (DNA): TGTGCCAGCAGTGGAGGCACTAATGAGCAGTTCTTC. The encoded protein is CASSGGTNEQFF.

This clonotype was recorded many times. V is TRBV9 and J is TRBJ1-4, with a weak D call TRBD1 (5 bases). The CDR3 is 15 residues long. The V gene's germline CDR1 is SGDLS and CDR2 YYNGEE. Trimming shortened V by 2 bases and J by 7 bases, and 15 bases separated the two germline ends. CDR3 in amino acids: CASSVHSGEGEKLFF. CDR3 nucleotides: TGTGCCAGCAGCGTCCATTCGGGGGAGGGTGAAAAACTGTTTTTT.

V and J are TRBV2 and TRBJ2-3; TRBD1 matches 8 bases. Trimming cost V 6 bases and J 14 bases; bases outside gene matches: 10. Germline assignment: CDR1 SNHLY and CDR2 FYNNEI. The CDR3 contains 12 residues. The CDR3 spells CASSLDNRGAYF. CDR3 in DNA: TGTGCCAGCAGCTTAGATAACAGGGGGGCGTATTTT.

This clonotype has just a few counts. This chain joins TRBV20-1 and TRBJ2-7; 7 positions agree with TRBD2. The CDR3 extends over 16 amino acids. V lost 0 bases to trimming and J lost 6 bases; unmatched junction nucleotides: 14. Germline CDR1 DFQATT, CDR2 SNEGSKA (reference sequence). The CDR3 sequence: CSARDSGGLQRGEQYF. In DNA form, the CDR3 reads TGCAGTGCTAGAGATTCAGGAGGACTTCAGCGGGGCGAGCAGTACTTC.

This clonotype appeared a few times. The genes are TRBV30 and TRBJ1-6; D may be TRBD1 (5 bases). The CDR3 is 13 residues long. Germline V gene lookup returns CDR1 GTSNPN and CDR2 SVGIG (reference sequence). V was pared by 3 bases and J by 14 bases, with 17 bases between. The CDR3 bases are TGTGCCTGGAGGGGGACGGGGGGGTTGACCCTCCACTTT. Translation: CAWRGTGGLTLHF.

At least ten counts were recorded for this clonotype. The rearrangement uses TRBV7-9 and TRBJ1-2; D not resolved. Germline V lookup: CDR1 SEHNR, CDR2 FQNEAQ (reference sequence). V lost 4 bases and J lost 8, with 11 bases in between. The CDR3 totals 12 residues. CDR3 sequence (DNA): TGTGCCAGCAGCTCAAGCAGCTTAGGCTACACCTTC. The encoded protein is CASSSSSLGYTF.

The table lists this clonotype with many counts. The gene calls are TRBV24-1 and TRBJ2-5; 9 nucleotides agree with TRBD1. Germline CDR1 is KGHDR and CDR2 is SFDVKD. This CDR3 has 14 residues. After removal of 5 bases from V and 4 bases from J, the junction contained 4 bases not matched to a gene. This chain's CDR3 is CATSATGGRETQYF. CDR3 sequence (DNA): TGTGCCACCAGTGCGACAGGGGGTCGAGAGACCCAGTACTTC.

The table lists this clonotype with many counts. This rearrangement joins TRBV15 to TRBJ1-1; D might be TRBD1 (6 bases). Germline V CDR1 and CDR2: LNHNV, YYDKDF (reference sequence). This CDR3 contains 15 residues. The ends were cut back, 1 base at V and 7 bases at J, with 16 bases in the middle. The CDR3 nucleotides are TGTGCCACCAGCAGAGCCAATACCGGACAGAATGAAGCTTTCTTT. This gives the protein CATSRANTGQNEAFF. The whole variable domain, remainder taken from reference TRBV15 and TRBJ1-1, is DAMVIQNPRYQVTQFGKPVTLSCSQTLNHNVMYWYQQKSSQAPKLLFHYYDKDFNNEADTPDNFQSRRPNTSFCFLDIRSPGLGDTAMYLCATSRANTGQNEAFFGQGTRLTVV.

This clonotype came up many times. V gene TRBV29-1 combines with J gene TRBJ2-2, with 9 positions matching TRBD1. Per the germline V gene, CDR1 is SQVTM and CDR2 is ANQGSEA. J gave up 0 bases and V 7 bases, and 3 bases lay outside the gene matches. CDR3 length: 14 amino acids. The CDR3 loop is CSANRGPNTGELFF. CDR3 coding DNA: TGCAGCGCAAACAGGGGGCCGAACACCGGGGAGCTGTTTTTT.

In its sample, this clonotype was seen many times. This sequence joins TRBV25-1 and TRBJ2-7, with 7 nucleotides matching TRBD2. The CDR3 totals 14 residues. The ends lost 3 bases at V and 3 bases at J; junction bases unmatched: 5. Per the germline V gene, CDR1 is MGHDK and CDR2 is SYGVNS. CDR3 in amino acids: CASSDSAGVYEQYF. The DNA of the CDR3 is TGTGCCAGCAGTGACTCGGCGGGGGTCTACGAGCAGTACTTC.